The clone carrying this T cell receptor (beta chain) was seen many times. Its specificity is unknown. This specimen comes from a study of HIV-infected children after antiretroviral therapy interruption. Turning to the study itself: Most children had recorded EBV and CMV exposure. For the interruption arm, samples span week 0 through about 3 years after study end. Study-level findings and limits: After treatment interruption started, naive CD4+ CDR3 overlap across time points dropped.

Unique molecular identifiers were included in an RNA-based 3' RACE TCR library. A single record per CDR3 protein comes from TCRdb applying MiXCR to the 3' RACE reads. Among more than 75,000 distinct CDR3 sequences listed, 6.9% were seen once. Trimming removed 3 bases from V and 3 bases from J, with 12 bases in between. Germline lookup yields CDR1 DFQATT and CDR2 SNEGSKA (reference sequence). The length of the CDR3 is 14 residues. Treatment reported: PENTA 11 planned treatment interruption arm or continuous ART arm. At least 24 weeks of at least three-drug ART, in children 2 to 15 years. J is TRBJ1-5 and V is TRBV20-1; D unresolved. Specimen: CD45RA+ CD4+ T cells from PBMCs, pooled from several time points, collected from a donor given antiretroviral therapy, either interrupted or continuous. Subset indicated: naive CD4+ CD45RA+ CD45RO- T cells. This clonotype originated in a pool of human donors with HIV. CDR3 in amino acids: CSASLRAPNQPQHF. For the CDR3, the DNA is TGCAGTGCTAGCCTCCGGGCCCCCAATCAGCCCCAGCATTTT.